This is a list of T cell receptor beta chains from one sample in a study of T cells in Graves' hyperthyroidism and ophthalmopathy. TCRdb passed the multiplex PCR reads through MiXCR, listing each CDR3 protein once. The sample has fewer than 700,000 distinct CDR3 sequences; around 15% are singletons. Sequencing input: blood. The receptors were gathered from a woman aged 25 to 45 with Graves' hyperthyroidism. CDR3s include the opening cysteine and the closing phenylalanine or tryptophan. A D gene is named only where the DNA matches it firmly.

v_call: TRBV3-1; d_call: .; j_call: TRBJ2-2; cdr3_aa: CASSQATGRNTGELFF
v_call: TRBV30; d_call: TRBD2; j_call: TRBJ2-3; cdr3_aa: CAWSGSGAGASTDTQYF
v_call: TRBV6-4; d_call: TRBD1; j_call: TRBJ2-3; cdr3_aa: CASSRGRSDTQYF
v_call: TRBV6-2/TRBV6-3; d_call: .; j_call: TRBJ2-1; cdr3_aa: CASSYSPGSDKFF
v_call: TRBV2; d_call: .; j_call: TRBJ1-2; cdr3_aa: CASSLGQKLYGYTF
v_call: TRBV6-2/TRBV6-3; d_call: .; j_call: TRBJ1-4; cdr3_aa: CASSYSTEKLFF
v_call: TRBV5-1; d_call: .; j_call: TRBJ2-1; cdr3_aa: CASSQKGDFYNEQFF
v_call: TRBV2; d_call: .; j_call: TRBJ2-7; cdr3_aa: CAILIGGSYEQYF
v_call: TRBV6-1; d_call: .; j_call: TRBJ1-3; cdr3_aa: CASSYARGSGNTIYF
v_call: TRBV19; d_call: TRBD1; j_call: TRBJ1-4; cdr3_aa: CASSDRDRFSKVANEKLFF
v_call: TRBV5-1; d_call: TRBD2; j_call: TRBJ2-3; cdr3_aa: CASSLTGTSGSTDTQYF
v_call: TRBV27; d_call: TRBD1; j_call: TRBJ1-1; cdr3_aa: CASRSGTENTEAFF
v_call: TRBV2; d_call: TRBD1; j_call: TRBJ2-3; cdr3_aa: CASSPQGEDTQYF
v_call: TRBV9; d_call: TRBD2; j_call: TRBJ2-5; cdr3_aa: CASSVEGGRPQETQYF
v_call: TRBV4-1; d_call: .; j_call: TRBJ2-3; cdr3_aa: CASSQDVRLGTDTQYF
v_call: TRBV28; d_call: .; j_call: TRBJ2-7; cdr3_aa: CASISSGYAPYEQYF
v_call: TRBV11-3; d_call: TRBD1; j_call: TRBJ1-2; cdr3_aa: CASRMTGAPGYTF
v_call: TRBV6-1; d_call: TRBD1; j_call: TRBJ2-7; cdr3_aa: CASRDRGSYEQYF
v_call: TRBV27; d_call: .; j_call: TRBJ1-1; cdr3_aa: CASSPFMVESTEAFF
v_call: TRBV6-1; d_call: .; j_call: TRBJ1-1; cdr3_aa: CAILSVSDEAFF
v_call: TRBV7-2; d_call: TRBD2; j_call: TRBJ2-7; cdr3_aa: CASSSRLAGVNEQYF
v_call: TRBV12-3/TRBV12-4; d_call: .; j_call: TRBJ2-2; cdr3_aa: CADTDTGELFF
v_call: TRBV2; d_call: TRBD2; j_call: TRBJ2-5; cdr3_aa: CASTGSGRGQETQYF
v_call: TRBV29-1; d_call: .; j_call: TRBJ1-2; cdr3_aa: CSVEQQGVGGYTF
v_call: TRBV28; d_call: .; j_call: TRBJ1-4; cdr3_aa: CASSLGGQVEKLFF
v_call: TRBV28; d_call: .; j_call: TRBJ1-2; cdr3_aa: CASSTGAIYGYTF
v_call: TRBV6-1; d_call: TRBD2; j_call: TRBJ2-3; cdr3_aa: CASRETSGSTDTQYF
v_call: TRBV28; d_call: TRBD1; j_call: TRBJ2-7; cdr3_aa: CASSLGLQGAHEQYF
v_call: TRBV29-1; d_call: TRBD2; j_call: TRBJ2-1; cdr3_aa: CSVEDASGAYNEQFF
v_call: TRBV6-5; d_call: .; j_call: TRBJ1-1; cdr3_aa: CASSYEGVSTEAFF
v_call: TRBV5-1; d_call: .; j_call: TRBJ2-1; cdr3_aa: CASSLDGGSYNEQFF
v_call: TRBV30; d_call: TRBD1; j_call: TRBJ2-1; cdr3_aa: CAWRGTGANEQFF
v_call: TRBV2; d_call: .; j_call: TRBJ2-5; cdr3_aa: CASNIPNRETQYF
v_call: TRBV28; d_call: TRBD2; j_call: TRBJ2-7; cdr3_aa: CASRGTSGRIYEQYF
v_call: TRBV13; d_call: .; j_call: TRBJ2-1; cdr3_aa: CASSPSDRSSYNEQFF
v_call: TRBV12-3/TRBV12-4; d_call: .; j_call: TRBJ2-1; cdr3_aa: CASSFNRPGGFF
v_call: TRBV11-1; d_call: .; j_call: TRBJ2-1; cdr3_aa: CASSLSQYTGHNEQFF
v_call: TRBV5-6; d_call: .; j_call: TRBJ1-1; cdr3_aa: CASSFWAGNTEAFF
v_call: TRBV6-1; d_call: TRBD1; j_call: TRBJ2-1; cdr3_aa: CASSKHTGTGAYNEQFF
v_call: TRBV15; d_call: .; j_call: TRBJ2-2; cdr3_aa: CATSREPGIANTGELFF
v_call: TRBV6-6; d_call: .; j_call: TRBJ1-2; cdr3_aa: CASSYGVRPNYGYTF